The source of this T cell receptor beta chain is a study of blood T cells in healthy people across ages. Background on the study: Capture by template switching was about one barcoded beta molecule per two T cells. General observations from the study: From one million sequenced T cells, diversity estimates were lower bounds.

With a J-beta primer mix and a sample-barcoded 5' primer, a second PCR ran about 7 to 11 cycles. Each sample provided no less than 2.5 million CDR3-containing paired-end reads. One entry per CDR3 protein, called by TCRdb with MiXCR from the 5' RACE reads. The sample records over a million distinct CDR3 sequences, 35% to 45% being singletons. CDR3 length equals 15 residues. V lost 4 bases to trimming and J lost 11 bases, with 23 bases between them. The germline V gene encodes CDR1 LGHNA and CDR2 YSLEER. This clonotype was seen more than once but under ten times. The target antigen is unknown. Samples each yielded at least 5 micrograms of total RNA.

Sequencing used blood. The rearrangement uses TRBV4-3 and TRBJ2-5; D gene uncertain. This clonotype was obtained from a woman between 18 and 30 years old in good health. CDR3 amino acids: CASSLTWAEKGEQYF. CDR3 DNA: TGCGCCAGCAGCCTAACTTGGGCGGAGAAGGGTGAGCAGTACTTC.